Below, 26 T cell receptor beta chains from the same sample are listed, as sequenced in a study of regulatory T cells in long-lasting Graves disease. Arm-PCR of CDR3 regions and iRepertoire HTBI primers were used to build TCR beta libraries. TCRdb itself ran the multiplex PCR reads through MiXCR, one entry per CDR3 protein. The sample records 540,000 or so distinct CDR3 sequences, about 13% being singletons. Regarding time point: newly diagnosed GD, antithyroid drugs for less than 3 months. RNA isolated from PBMCs was used to make the TCR library. The data also belong to a second study, concerning T cells in Graves' hyperthyroidism and ophthalmopathy.

The sample consisted of peripheral blood mononuclear cells (PBMCs), taken at new diagnosis, from a patient treated with antithyroid drugs. These receptors were taken from a man in his thirties or forties with Graves disease.

Ten or more counts support this clonotype. J is TRBJ2-2 and V is TRBV29-1, with 8 bases matching TRBD2. Trimming removed 3 bases from V and 4 bases from J; junction bases left unmatched: 7. The germline V gene encodes CDR1 SQVTM and CDR2 ANQGSEA. This CDR3 is 15 amino acids long. In DNA, the CDR3 is TGCAGCGTTGATCGTACTAGCGGTTCCACCGGGGAGCTGTTTTTT. It specifies CSVDRTSGSTGELFF.

The table lists this clonotype with a few counts. V usage is TRBV18 and J usage is TRBJ2-3; 11 bases agree with TRBD2. Germline V gene lookup returns CDR1 KGHSH and CDR2 LQKENI. Trimming cost V 4 bases and J 0 bases; bases outside gene matches: 3. This CDR3 has 16 residues. CDR3 nucleotide sequence: TGTGCCAGCTCACAGTGGACTAGCGGGAGCACAGATACGCAGTATTTT. It is translated as CASSQWTSGSTDTQYF.

The chain is built from TRBV20-1 and TRBJ2-1, with 10 bases aligning to TRBD2. Germline V gene sequence: CDR1 DFQATT, CDR2 SNEGSKA (reference sequence). The V segment lost 5 bases and the J segment 5 bases; nucleotides outside the gene matches: 12. The CDR3 is 16 amino acids. DNA of the CDR3: TGCAGTGCTCCCGGACTAGCGGACAAGGGGAACAATGAGCAGTTCTTC. Translating gives CSAPGLADKGNNEQFF.

This clonotype was recorded many times. The chain joins TRBV5-1 to TRBJ1-3, with a tentative D call TRBD1 (5 bases). Per germline, CDR1 SGHRS and CDR2 YFSETQ. Trimming took 3 bases from V and 2 from J, leaving 9 bases between them. CDR3 size: 14 residues. For the CDR3, the DNA is TGCGCCAGCAGCTCCGGGACTCCTGGAAACACCATATATTTT. This sequence encodes CASSSGTPGNTIYF.

Comment on this clonotype: One junction end disagrees with the germline gene, perhaps due to a read error. The CDR3 sequence: CASSLAGQGAYGQYF. The CDR3 nucleotides are TGCGCCAGCAGCTTGGCGGGACAGGGGGCCTACGGGCAGTACTTC. This chain connects TRBV5-5 to TRBJ2-7; TRBD1 matches 12 bases. The V gene's germline CDR1 is SGHKS and CDR2 YYEKEE (reference sequence). The CDR3 has 15 residues.

This clonotype appeared many times. The V gene is TRBV12-3 or TRBV12-4, the J gene TRBJ1-5; 8 bases align to TRBD1. The V gene end was trimmed by 4 bases and the J gene end by 7 bases; junction bases not matched to a gene: 9. There are 15 residues in the CDR3. This chain's CDR3 is CASSWGRQGRQPQHF. The CDR3 DNA is TGTGCCAGCAGTTGGGGTCGACAGGGGAGGCAGCCCCAGCATTTT.

In this sample, this clonotype turned up many times. In nucleotides, the CDR3 is TGCGCCAGCAGCCCGACAGGCCTTGGGTCAAACATTCAGTACTTC. This codes for CASSPTGLGSNIQYF. The gene calls are TRBV5-1 and TRBJ2-4; D perhaps matches TRBD1 (6 bases). Germline V gene sequence: CDR1 SGHRS, CDR2 YFSETQ. The germline V and J ends were trimmed by 4 bases and 6 bases, with 17 bases remaining between them. This CDR3 has 15 residues.

The J gene is TRBJ2-1, the V gene TRBV5-1, with unresolved D. From germline, CDR1 is SGHRS and CDR2 YFSETQ. The CDR3 has 15 residues. The germline V and J ends were trimmed by 1 base and 2 bases, with 10 bases remaining between them. CDR3 amino acids: CASSLMEETYNEQFF. The CDR3, as DNA: TGCGCCAGCAGCTTGATGGAAGAGACCTACAATGAGCAGTTCTTC.

In its sample, this clonotype was seen many times. This sequence joins TRBV28 and TRBJ1-3, with 8 bases lining up with TRBD1. V trimming: 1 base; J trimming: 4 bases; junction bases outside the gene matches: 9. From germline, CDR1 is MDHEN and CDR2 SYDVKM. The CDR3 runs 17 residues. The CDR3 protein is CASSLSPGQGRGNTIYF. As DNA, the CDR3 is TGTGCCAGCAGTTTATCACCCGGACAGGGCAGGGGAAACACCATATATTTT.

This rearrangement joins TRBV7-8 to TRBJ1-5; no clear D gene. Per the germline V gene, CDR1 is SGHVS and CDR2 is FQNEAQ. The germline V and J ends were trimmed by 5 bases and 6 bases, with 8 bases remaining between them. The CDR3 runs to 12 residues. CDR3 nucleotide sequence: TGTGCCAGCAGCAAACCGAGTCAGCCCCAGCATTTT. This encodes CASSKPSQPQHF.

This clonotype was observed a few times. The rearrangement uses TRBV20-1 and TRBJ2-1; D is possibly TRBD2 (6 bases). Trimming removed 1 base from V and 2 bases from J, with 12 bases in between. From germline, CDR1 is DFQATT and CDR2 SNEGSKA (reference sequence). The CDR3 extends over 15 amino acids. CDR3 protein: CSARGLDRTYNEQFF. The CDR3 region has the DNA TGCAGTGCTAGAGGACTAGATCGTACCTACAATGAGCAGTTCTTC.

The chain employs TRBV2 and TRBJ2-1; TRBD2 matches at 8 bases. CDR1 is SNHLY, CDR2 FYNNEI, per germline. With V trimmed by 8 bases and J by 9 bases, 18 bases remained unmatched. The length of the CDR3 is 16 residues. Written as DNA, the CDR3 is TGTGCCAGCCTGTGGGGGCTTACGGGAGGGCCCACTGAGCAGTTCTTC. Amino acid sequence: CASLWGLTGGPTEQFF. Using reference TRBV2 and TRBJ2-1 for the parts outside the CDR3, the full variable domain is EPEVTQTPSHQVTQMGQEVILRCVPISNHLYFYWYRQILGQKVEFLVSFYNNEISEKSEIFDDQFSVERPDGSNFTLKIRSTKLEDSAMYFCASLWGLTGGPTEQFFGPGTRLTVL.

The V gene is TRBV12-3 or TRBV12-4, the J gene TRBJ2-7; no clear D. The V gene lost 1 base and the J gene lost 2 bases, with 9 bases spanning the gap. This CDR3 comprises 14 residues. In nucleotides, the CDR3 is TGTGCCAGCAGTTTAGGTGTCAGGACCTACGAGCAGTACTTC. Its translation: CASSLGVRTYEQYF.

Many counts were recorded for this clonotype. The chain is built from TRBV7-9 and TRBJ1-5, with D maybe TRBD1 (5 bases). Trimming stripped 3 bases from V and 5 bases from J, with 14 bases between. Germline-derived CDR1 and CDR2 are SEHNR and FQNEAQ (reference sequence). The CDR3 consists of 15 residues. The CDR3 coding sequence is TGTGCCAGCAGCTTGGGGGACCAGTCTTATCAGCCCCAGCATTTT. It yields the protein CASSLGDQSYQPQHF. The full variable domain, its missing parts supplied by reference TRBV7-9 and TRBJ1-5, is DTGVSQNPRHKITKRGQNVTFRCDPISEHNRLYWYRQTLGQGPEFLTYFQNEAQLEKSRLLSDRFSAERPKGSFSTLEIQRTEQGDSAMYLCASSLGDQSYQPQHFGDGTRLSIL.

This clonotype was counted ten times or more. This chain joins TRBV2 and TRBJ2-5; D unclear. CDR1 and CDR2 from the germline V gene are SNHLY and FYNNEI. This CDR3 region has 12 residues. With 6 bases removed from V and 0 bases from J, the gap between germline ends came to 5 bases. The CDR3 sequence is CASREYQETQYF. DNA of the CDR3: TGTGCCAGCAGGGAGTACCAAGAGACCCAGTACTTC.

This clonotype came up many times. CDR3 nucleotides: TGTGCCAGCAGCTCGCCAGTTTACAATGAGCAGTTCTTC. Its translation is CASSSPVYNEQFF. V gene TRBV11-3 combines with J gene TRBJ2-1; no clear D. The CDR3 contains 13 residues. V lost 4 bases to trimming and J lost 4 bases, with 8 bases between them. Per the germline V gene, CDR1 is SGHNT and CDR2 is YENEEA.

The J gene is TRBJ1-4, the V gene TRBV19; D ambiguous. CDR3 length: 14 residues. Trimming shortened V by 7 bases and J by 0 bases, and 9 bases separated the two germline ends. Germline lookup yields CDR1 LNHDA and CDR2 SQIVND (reference sequence). The CDR3 nucleotides read TGTGCCAGTATGCGCGACCCAACTAATGAAAAACTGTTTTTT. Translated, it gives CASMRDPTNEKLFF.

This clonotype has a count of ten or more. This chain links TRBV13 with TRBJ2-7, with 9 bases aligning to TRBD2. This CDR3 contains 14 residues. Germline CDR1 is PRHDT and CDR2 is FYEKMQ (reference sequence). V was pared by 2 bases and J by 6 bases, with 5 bases of the junction left unmatched. The CDR3 is CASSLPSGGFEQYF. CDR3 nucleotides: TGTGCCAGCAGCTTACCCAGCGGGGGGTTCGAGCAGTACTTC.

This clonotype occurred many times. The chain carries TRBV5-1 and TRBJ2-1; possibly TRBD2 for D (6 bases). Trimming shortened V by 3 bases and J by 5 bases, and 9 bases separated the two germline ends. Germline V gives CDR1 SGHRS, CDR2 YFSETQ. This CDR3 is built from 13 residues. This CDR3 is CASSSGTHNEQFF. In DNA, the CDR3 is TGCGCCAGCAGCTCCGGGACTCACAATGAGCAGTTCTTC. The entire variable domain, with the rest obtained from reference TRBV5-1 and TRBJ2-1, is as follows: KAGVTQTPRYLIKTRGQQVTLSCSPISGHRSVSWYQQTPGQGLQFLFEYFSETQRNKGNFPGRFSGRQFSNSRSEMNVSTLELGDSALYLCASSSGTHNEQFFGPGTRLTVL.

This clonotype was seen repeatedly, ten times or more. V gene TRBV19 combines with J gene TRBJ1-1; 9 bases are a match to TRBD1. The CDR3 has 16 residues. V was pared by 4 bases and J by 3 bases, with 9 bases of the junction left unmatched. Germline CDR1 LNHDA, CDR2 SQIVND (reference sequence). The CDR3 DNA follows: TGTGCCAGTAGTACCTGGACAGGGGTTATCGACACTGAAGCTTTCTTT. This translates into CASSTWTGVIDTEAFF.

This clonotype came up many times. The rearrangement joins TRBV10-3 to TRBJ2-3; no clear D. V was clipped by 7 bases and J by 2 bases, with 19 bases between them. Germline V gives CDR1 ENHRY, CDR2 SYGVKD. This CDR3 has 16 residues. The CDR3 protein is CAIITYRRPPTDTQYF. The CDR3 nucleotides are TGTGCCATCATTACCTACCGGCGTCCCCCCACAGATACGCAGTATTTT.

The chain joins TRBV29-1 to TRBJ2-2; D possibly corresponds to TRBD1 (5 bases). Trimming took off 4 bases at V and 3 bases at J, with 9 bases between the two ends. CDR1 and CDR2 from the germline V gene are SQVTM and ANQGSEA. The CDR3 spans 13 residues. CDR3 amino acids: CSVGQLDTGELFF. In DNA, the CDR3 is TGCAGCGTTGGACAGTTGGACACCGGGGAGCTGTTTTTT.

The V and J genes are TRBV7-3 and TRBJ2-3; D is ambiguous. V shed 6 bases and J shed 0 bases, with 10 bases lying between them. The CDR3 contains 14 residues. CDR1 is SGHTA and CDR2 is FQGTGA in the germline V gene. The CDR3 DNA reads TGTGCCAGCAGTCAGGCGTCTAGCACAGATACGCAGTATTTT. This codes for CASSQASSTDTQYF.

This clonotype was detected many times. The chain's CDR3 is CASSPQQKETQYF. The CDR3 DNA reads TGTGCCAGCAGTCCCCAACAGAAAGAGACCCAGTACTTC. This chain joins TRBV27 and TRBJ2-5; D is unclear. V was pared by 5 bases and J by 3 bases, with 10 bases between. Germline values: CDR1 MNHEY, CDR2 SMNVEV (reference sequence). The CDR3 contains 13 residues.

Ten or more counts support this clonotype. The V gene is TRBV28, the J gene TRBJ2-3; 8 nucleotides line up with TRBD2. In germline, CDR1 is MDHEN, CDR2 SYDVKM. CDR3 length: 14 amino acids. V gave up 9 bases and J gave up 4 bases; unmatched junction bases: 9. The CDR3 is CASLSGVGADTQYF. The CDR3 DNA reads TGTGCCAGTCTTAGCGGGGTGGGGGCAGATACGCAGTATTTT.

This clonotype was picked up a small number of times. The V and J genes are TRBV7-9 and TRBJ1-6; 7 bases align to TRBD1. There are 16 residues in the CDR3. With 2 bases clipped from V and 9 bases from J, the junction kept 10 bases outside the gene matches. Germline V CDR1 and CDR2: SEHNR, FQNEAQ (reference sequence). The CDR3 protein is CASSLQGGNRLSPLHF. Written as DNA, the CDR3 is TGTGCCAGCAGCTTACAGGGGGGCAACCGGCTTTCACCCCTCCACTTT.